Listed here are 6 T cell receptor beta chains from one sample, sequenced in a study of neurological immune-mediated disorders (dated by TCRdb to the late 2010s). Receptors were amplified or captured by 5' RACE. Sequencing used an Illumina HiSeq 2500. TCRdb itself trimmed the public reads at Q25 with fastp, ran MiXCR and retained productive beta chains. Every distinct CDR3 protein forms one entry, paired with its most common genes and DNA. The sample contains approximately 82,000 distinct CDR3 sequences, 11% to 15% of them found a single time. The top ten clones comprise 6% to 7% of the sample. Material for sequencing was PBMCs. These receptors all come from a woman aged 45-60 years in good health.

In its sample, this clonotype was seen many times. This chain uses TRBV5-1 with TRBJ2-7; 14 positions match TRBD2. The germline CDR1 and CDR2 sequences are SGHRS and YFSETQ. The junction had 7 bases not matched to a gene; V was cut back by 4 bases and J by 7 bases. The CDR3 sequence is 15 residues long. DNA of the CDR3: TGCGCCAGCAGCCGCGGACTAGCGGGAGGACGGGAGCAGTACTTC. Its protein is CASSRGLAGGREQYF.

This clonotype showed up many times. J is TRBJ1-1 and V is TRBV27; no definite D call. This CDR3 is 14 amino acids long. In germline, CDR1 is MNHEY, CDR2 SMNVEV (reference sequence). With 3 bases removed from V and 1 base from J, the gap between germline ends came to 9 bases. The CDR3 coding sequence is TGTGCCAGCAGTTTTCGGGTTGGGAACACTGAAGCTTTCTTT. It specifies CASSFRVGNTEAFF.

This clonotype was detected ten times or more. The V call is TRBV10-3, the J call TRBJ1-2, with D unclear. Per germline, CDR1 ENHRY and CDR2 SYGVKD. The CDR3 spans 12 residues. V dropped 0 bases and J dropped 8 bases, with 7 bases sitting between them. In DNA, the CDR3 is TGTGCCATCAGTGAGTCGCGGATGGGCTACACCTTC. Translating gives CAISESRMGYTF.

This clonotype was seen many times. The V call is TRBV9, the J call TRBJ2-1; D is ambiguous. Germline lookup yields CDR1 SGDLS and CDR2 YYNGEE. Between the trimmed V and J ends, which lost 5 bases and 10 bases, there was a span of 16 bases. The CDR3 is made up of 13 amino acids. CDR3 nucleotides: TGTGCCAGCAGTTTTAGCTGGAGAGAAGAGCAGTTCTTC. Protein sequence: CASSFSWREEQFF.

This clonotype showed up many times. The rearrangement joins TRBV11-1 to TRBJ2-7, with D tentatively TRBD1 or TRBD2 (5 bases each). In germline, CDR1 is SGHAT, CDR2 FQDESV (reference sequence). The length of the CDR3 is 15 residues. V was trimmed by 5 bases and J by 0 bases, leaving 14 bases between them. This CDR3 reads CASSRGRSTSYEQYF. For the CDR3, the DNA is TGTGCCAGCAGCCGGGGACGGTCCACCTCCTACGAGCAGTACTTC.

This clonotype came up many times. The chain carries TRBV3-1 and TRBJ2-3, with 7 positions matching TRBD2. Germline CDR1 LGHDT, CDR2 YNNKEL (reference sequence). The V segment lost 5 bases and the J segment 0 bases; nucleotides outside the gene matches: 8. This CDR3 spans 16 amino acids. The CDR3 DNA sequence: TGTGCCAGCAGCGTCAGAGCTAGCGGAAGCACAGATACGCAGTATTTT. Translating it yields CASSVRASGSTDTQYF.